This T cell receptor beta chain emerged from a study of blood T cell repertoires in COVID-19. Turning to the study itself: Sites across the United States, Italy and Spain contributed samples from acute and convalescent COVID-19. The analysed material was cDNA or gDNA that came from T cells, B-cell-depleted T cells, or PBMCs.

This clone came up a few times. V lost 1 base to trimming and J lost 4 bases, with 8 bases between them. This CDR3 region has 13 residues. Germline lookup yields CDR1 SGHRS and CDR2 YFSETQ. Authors' analysis steps: Amplification of reference gene primers provided the estimated nucleated cell counts. Method: immunoSEQ multiplex PCR; TCRdb's copy keeps in-frame clones and lacks some. V and J calls plus clone size are reproduced from that table; the DNA served to infer D and trimming. Found here are about 69,000 clones, around 79% of them singletons; the top ten hold 16%. The sequenced sample consisted of peripheral blood. This chain connects TRBV5-1 to TRBJ1-1; D is perhaps TRBD1 (5 bases). The TCR originated in a man between 60 and 75 years old with acute or convalescent COVID-19. CDR3 sequence: CASSLNQGTEAFF. As DNA, the CDR3 is TGCGCCAGCAGCTTGAATCAGGGCACTGAAGCTTTCTTT.